One T cell receptor (beta chain) is described in this entry. Germline lookup yields CDR1 LNHDA and CDR2 SQIVND (reference sequence). V shed 5 bases and J shed 0 bases, with 11 bases lying between them. The CDR3 covers 14 residues. Documented time point: baseline pretreatment blood. The sample's treatment: 15 Gy SBRT to primary tumor, nephrectomy 4 weeks later. Assay: immunoSEQ multiplex PCR; the TCRdb copy retains only in-frame clones and omits some. The sample yields about 140,000 clones, approximately 87% seen once. This sample is drawn from a study of radiation and T cells in renal cell carcinoma. The source material was blood, sampled from a patient whose treatment included radiotherapy and nephrectomy. This TCR came from a woman aged 50 to 60 with renal cell carcinoma. V gene TRBV19 combines with J gene TRBJ2-7, with a weak D call TRBD2 (5 bases). This chain's CDR3 is CASSPRLSSYEQYF. In nucleotides, the CDR3 is TGTGCCAGTAGTCCCCGACTAAGCTCCTACGAGCAGTACTTC.